The TCR beta chain under discussion was sequenced for a study of response to subunit inactivated influenza vaccine. Study-wide results and limits: The authors suggested that every seasonal influenza vaccination recruits few new T cells.

Losses at the gene ends were 6 bases for V and 4 bases for J; bases not matched to a gene: 10. The CDR3 has 14 residues. From germline, CDR1 is SQVTM and CDR2 ANQGSEA. There are a few counts of this clonotype. Antigen unknown. MiXCR, applied by TCRdb to the RT-PCR reads, yields one record per CDR3 protein. The repertoire has 550,000 to 650,000 distinct CDR3 sequences, 10% to 15% of them found once; the top ten carry 10%. Sequenced here: PBMCs from blood, sampled on the day of vaccination. This chain links TRBV29-1 with TRBJ2-5, with 8 positions matching TRBD1. This clonotype was obtained from a man aged 50 to 60 who received an inactivated influenza vaccine. CDR3 protein: CSVVSGTGRETQYF. In nucleotides, the CDR3 is TGCAGCGTCGTCTCCGGGACAGGTAGAGAGACCCAGTACTTC.